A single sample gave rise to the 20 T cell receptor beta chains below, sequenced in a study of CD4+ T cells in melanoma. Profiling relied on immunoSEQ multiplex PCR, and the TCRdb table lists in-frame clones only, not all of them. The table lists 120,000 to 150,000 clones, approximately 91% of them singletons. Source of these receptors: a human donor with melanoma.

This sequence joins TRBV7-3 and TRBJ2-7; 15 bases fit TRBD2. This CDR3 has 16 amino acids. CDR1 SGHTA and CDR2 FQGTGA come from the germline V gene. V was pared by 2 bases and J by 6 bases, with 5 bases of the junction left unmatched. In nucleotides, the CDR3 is TGTGCCAGCAGCTTAGGGACTAGCGGGGGGCCGGCCGAGCAGTACTTC. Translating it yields CASSLGTSGGPAEQYF.

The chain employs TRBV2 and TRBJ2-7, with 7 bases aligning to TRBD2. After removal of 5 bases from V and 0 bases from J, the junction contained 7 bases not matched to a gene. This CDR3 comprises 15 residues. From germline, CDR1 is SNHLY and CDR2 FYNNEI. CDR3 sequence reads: CASSSGGRSSYEQYF. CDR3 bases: TGTGCCAGCAGTTCCGGGGGGAGAAGCTCCTACGAGCAGTACTTC.

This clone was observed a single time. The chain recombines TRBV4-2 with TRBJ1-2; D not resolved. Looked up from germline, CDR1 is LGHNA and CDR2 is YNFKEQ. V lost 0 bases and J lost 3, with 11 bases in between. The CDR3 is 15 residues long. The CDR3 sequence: CASSQDGREDYGYTF. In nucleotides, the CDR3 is TGTGCCAGCAGCCAAGACGGTAGGGAGGACTATGGCTACACCTTC.

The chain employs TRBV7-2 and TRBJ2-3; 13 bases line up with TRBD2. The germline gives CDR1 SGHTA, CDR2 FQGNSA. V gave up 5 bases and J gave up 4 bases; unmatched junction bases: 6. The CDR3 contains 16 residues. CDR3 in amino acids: CASSQRLAGGSDTQYF. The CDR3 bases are TGTGCCAGCAGCCAGCGACTAGCGGGGGGTTCAGATACGCAGTATTTT.

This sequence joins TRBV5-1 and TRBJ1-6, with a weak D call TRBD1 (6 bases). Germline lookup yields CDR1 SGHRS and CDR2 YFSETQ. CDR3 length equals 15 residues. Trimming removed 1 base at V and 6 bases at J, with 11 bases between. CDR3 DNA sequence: TGCGCCAGCAGCTTGTTTCAGGGGTCTAATTCACCCCTCCACTTT. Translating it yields CASSLFQGSNSPLHF.

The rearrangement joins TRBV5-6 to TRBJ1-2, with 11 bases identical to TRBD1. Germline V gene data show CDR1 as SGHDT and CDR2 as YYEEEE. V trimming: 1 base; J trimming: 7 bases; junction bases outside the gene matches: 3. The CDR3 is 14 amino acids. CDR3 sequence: CASSLFGTGGGYTF. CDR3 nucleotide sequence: TGTGCCAGCAGCTTGTTCGGGACAGGGGGTGGCTACACCTTC. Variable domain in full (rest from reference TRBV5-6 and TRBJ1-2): DAGVTQSPTHLIKTRGQQVTLRCSPKSGHDTVSWYQQALGQGPQFIFQYYEEEERQRGNFPDRFSGHQFPNYSSELNVNALLLGDSALYLCASSLFGTGGGYTFGSGTRLTVV.

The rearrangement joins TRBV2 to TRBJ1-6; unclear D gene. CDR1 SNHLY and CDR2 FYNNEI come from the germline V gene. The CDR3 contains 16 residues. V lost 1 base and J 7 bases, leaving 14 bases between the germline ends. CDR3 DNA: TGTGCCAGCAGTGAAGGTGGGGTCAGGAGGAATTCACCCCTCCACTTT. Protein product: CASSEGGVRRNSPLHF.

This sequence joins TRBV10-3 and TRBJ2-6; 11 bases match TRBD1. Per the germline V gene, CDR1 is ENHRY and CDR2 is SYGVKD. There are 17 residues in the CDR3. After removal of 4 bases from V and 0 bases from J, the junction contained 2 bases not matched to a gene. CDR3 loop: CAISGGQGDSGANVLTF. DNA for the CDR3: TGTGCCATCAGTGGGGGACAGGGGGACTCTGGGGCCAACGTCCTGACTTTC.

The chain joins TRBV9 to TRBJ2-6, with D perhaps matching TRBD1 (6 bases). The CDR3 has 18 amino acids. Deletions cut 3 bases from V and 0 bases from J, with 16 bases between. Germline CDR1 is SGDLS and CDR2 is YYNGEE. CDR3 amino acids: CASSGPQGLLSGANVLTF. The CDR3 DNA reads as TGTGCCAGCAGCGGTCCTCAGGGGTTACTCTCTGGGGCCAACGTCCTGACTTTC.

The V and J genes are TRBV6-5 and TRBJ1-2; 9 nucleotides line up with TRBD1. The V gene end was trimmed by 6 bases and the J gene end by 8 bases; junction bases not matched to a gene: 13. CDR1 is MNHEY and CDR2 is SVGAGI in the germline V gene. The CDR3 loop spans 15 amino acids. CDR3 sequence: CASRNSGQGGSGYTF. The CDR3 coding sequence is TGTGCCAGCAGGAATTCGGGACAGGGTGGCAGCGGCTACACCTTC.

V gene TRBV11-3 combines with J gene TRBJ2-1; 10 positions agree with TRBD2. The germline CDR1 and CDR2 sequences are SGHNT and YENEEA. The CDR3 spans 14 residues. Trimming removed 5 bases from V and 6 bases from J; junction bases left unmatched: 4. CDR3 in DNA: TGTGCCAGCAGCAAGCGGGGGGGATTCAATGAGCAGTTCTTC. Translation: CASSKRGGFNEQFF.

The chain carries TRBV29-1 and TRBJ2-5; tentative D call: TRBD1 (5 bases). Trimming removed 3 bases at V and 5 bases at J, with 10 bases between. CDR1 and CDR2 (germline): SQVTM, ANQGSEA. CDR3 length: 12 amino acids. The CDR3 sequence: CSVDKGLETQYF. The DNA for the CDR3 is TGCAGCGTTGACAAGGGGCTGGAGACCCAGTACTTC.

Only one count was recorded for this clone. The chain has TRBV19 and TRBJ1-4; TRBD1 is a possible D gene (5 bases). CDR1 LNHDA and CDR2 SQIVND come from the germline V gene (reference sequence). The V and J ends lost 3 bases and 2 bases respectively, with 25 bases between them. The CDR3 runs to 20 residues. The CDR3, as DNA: TGTGCCAGTAGTATCTCGGACCCAGGGTATCTAAGTGCCACTAATGAAAAACTGTTTTTT. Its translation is CASSISDPGYLSATNEKLFF.

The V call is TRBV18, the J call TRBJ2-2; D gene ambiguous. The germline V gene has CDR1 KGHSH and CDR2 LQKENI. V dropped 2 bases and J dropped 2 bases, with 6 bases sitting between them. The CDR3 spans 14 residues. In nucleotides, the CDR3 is TGTGCCAGCTCACCATACAGTAACACCGGGGAGCTGTTTTTT. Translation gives CASSPYSNTGELFF.

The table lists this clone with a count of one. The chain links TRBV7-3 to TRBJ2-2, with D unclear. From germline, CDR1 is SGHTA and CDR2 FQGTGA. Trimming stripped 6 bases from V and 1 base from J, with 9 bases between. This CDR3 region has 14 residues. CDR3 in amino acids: CASRARWNTGELFF. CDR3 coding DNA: TGTGCCAGCAGGGCGCGATGGAACACCGGGGAGCTGTTTTTT.

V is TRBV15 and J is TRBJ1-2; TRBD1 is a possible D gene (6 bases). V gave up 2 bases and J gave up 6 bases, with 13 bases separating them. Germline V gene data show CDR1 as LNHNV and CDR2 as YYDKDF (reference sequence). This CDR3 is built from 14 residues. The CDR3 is CATSRTRGIDGYTF. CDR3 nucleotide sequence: TGTGCCACCAGCAGAACCAGGGGAATAGATGGCTACACCTTC.

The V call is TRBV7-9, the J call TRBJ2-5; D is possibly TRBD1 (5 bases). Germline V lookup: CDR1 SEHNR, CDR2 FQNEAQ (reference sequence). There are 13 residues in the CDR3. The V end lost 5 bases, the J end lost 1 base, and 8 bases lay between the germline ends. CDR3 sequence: CASSMTVQETQYF. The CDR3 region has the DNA TGTGCCAGCAGCATGACAGTCCAAGAGACCCAGTACTTC. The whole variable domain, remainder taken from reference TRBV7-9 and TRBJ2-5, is DTGVSQNPRHKITKRGQNVTFRCDPISEHNRLYWYRQTLGQGPEFLTYFQNEAQLEKSRLLSDRFSAERPKGSFSTLEIQRTEQGDSAMYLCASSMTVQETQYFGPGTRLLVL.

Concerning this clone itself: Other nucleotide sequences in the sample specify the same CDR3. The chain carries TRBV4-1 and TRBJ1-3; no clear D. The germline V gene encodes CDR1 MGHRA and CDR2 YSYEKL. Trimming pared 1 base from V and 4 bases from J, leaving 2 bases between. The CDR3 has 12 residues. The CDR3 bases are TGCGCCAGCAGCCAAGCGGGAAACACCATATATTTT. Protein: CASSQAGNTIYF.

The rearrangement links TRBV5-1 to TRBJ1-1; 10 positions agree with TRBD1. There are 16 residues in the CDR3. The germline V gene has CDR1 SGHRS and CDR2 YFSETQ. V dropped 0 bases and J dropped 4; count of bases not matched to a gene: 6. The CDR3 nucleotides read TGCGCCAGCAGCTTGGGACAGGGGGCAATAGGCACTGAAGCTTTCTTT. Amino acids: CASSLGQGAIGTEAFF.

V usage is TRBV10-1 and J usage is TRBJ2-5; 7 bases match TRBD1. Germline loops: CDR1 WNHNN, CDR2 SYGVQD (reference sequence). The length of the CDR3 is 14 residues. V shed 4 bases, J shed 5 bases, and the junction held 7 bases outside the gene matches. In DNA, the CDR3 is TGCGCCAGCAGTGCGGCAGGGGGTAGGGAGACCCAGTACTTC. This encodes CASSAAGGRETQYF.